Here is one TCR beta chain with its context. This record belongs to a study of early T cells in non-severe SARS-CoV-2 infection. Overall study: Chains were unpaired, as sequencing was done on bulk RNA from unsorted whole blood.

In the library, individual cDNA molecules carried attached unique molecular identifiers. Using its own MiXCR run on the 5' RACE reads, TCRdb lists one record per CDR3 protein. Of around 77,000 distinct CDR3 sequences listed, more than 14% are singletons. Deletions cut 2 bases from V and 2 bases from J, with 14 bases between. Germline lookup yields CDR1 SGHRS and CDR2 YFSETQ. The CDR3 is 15 residues long. The chain has TRBV5-1 and TRBJ2-7, with D hard to call. The receptor's source is an adult who was a healthcare worker with PCR-confirmed SARS-CoV-2 infection or an uninfected control (not recorded which). Specimen: whole blood, collected at baseline. The CDR3 sequence is CASSLGRYRAYEQYF. In DNA form, the CDR3 reads TGCGCCAGCAGCTTAGGACGATATAGAGCCTACGAGCAGTACTTC.